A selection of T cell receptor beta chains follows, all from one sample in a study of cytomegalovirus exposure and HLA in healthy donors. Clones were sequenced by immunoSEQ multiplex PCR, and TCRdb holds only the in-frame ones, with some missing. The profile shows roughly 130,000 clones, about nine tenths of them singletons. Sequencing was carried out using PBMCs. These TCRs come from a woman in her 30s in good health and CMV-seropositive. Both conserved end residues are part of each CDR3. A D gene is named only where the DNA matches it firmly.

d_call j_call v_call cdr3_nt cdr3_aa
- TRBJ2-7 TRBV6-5 TGTGCCAGCAGCACCGGGATCTGGGGAGAGCAGTACTTC CASSTGIWGEQYF
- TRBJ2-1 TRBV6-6 TGTGCCAGCAGATCACGGGACAACTCCTACAATGAGCAGTTCTTC CASRSRDNSYNEQFF
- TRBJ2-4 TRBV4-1 TGCGCCAGCAGCCTTTGGCAGGGGACCGCCAAAAACATTCAGTACTTC CASSLWQGTAKNIQYF
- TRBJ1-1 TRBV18 TGTGCCAGCTCACCGGAGAGAAACACTGAAGCTTTCTTT CASSPERNTEAFF
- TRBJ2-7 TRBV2 TGTGCCAGCAGGGAAGGGCGCGGGATTAGGTACGAGCAGTACTTC CASREGRGIRYEQYF
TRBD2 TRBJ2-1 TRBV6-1 TGTGCCAGCAGTGGGGGACCTAGCGGGAGGCGGGAGCAGTTCTTC CASSGGPSGRREQFF
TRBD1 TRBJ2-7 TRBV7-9 TGTGCCAGCAGCCCGGGACAGGGGGCATACGAGCAGTACTTC CASSPGQGAYEQYF
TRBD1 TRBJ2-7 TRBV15 TGTGCCACCAGCACCCGGGACAGACCCTACGAGCAGTACTTC CATSTRDRPYEQYF
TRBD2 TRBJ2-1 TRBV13 TGTGCCAGCAGCCAACTAGCGGGGACCTACAATGAGCAGTTCTTC CASSQLAGTYNEQFF
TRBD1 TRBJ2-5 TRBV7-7 TGTGCTAGCAGTTTGACAGGGGGCCGACAAGAGACCCAGTACTTC CASSLTGGRQETQYF
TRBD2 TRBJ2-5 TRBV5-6 TGTGCCAGCAGCTTGGAACTAGCGGGGGGGCCGGAGACCCAGTACTTC CASSLELAGGPETQYF